This TCR beta chain was observed in a study of T cell responses to AZD1222 COVID-19 vaccine. This CDR3 spans 16 amino acids. Unmatched junction bases numbered 6, after V lost 0 bases and J lost 3 bases. Germline CDR1 SGDLS, CDR2 YYNGEE. Profiling relied on immunoSEQ multiplex PCR, and the TCRdb table lists in-frame clones only, not all of them. This table holds 95,000 to 150,000 clones, roughly nine tenths found once. The chain couples TRBV9 to TRBJ2-1; TRBD2 matches 7 bases. The TCR sequence derives from an adult in good health. The specimen was peripheral blood, collected on day 0 of AZD1222 vaccination. The CDR3: CASSVGGVAGYNEQFF. CDR3 DNA sequence: TGTGCCAGCAGCGTAGGTGGGGTAGCGGGCTACAATGAGCAGTTCTTC.